The rows below give T cell receptor beta chains drawn from one sample of a study of control samples from healthy donors and cancer patients. Sequenced by immunoSEQ multiplex PCR; TCRdb stores in-frame clones only, minus some. The data show about 190,000 clones, 91% seen once. Sequenced material: blood. Receptors were obtained from a man aged 30 to 39 in good health. Each CDR3 is given with its conserved first and last residue. Each record gives: D gene, J gene, clone size, V gene, CDR3 protein, CDR3 DNA. D genes are given only for firm matches. Clone size is shown for a subset of rows, as once, few, many or a class of expanded clone.

d_call: TRBD1; j_call: TRBJ1-4; clone_size: -; v_call: TRBV5-8; cdr3_aa: CASSLTGTGQRKLFF; cdr3_nt: TGTGCCAGCAGCCTAACCGGGACAGGACAGAGGAAACTGTTTTTT
d_call: -; j_call: TRBJ1-6; clone_size: -; v_call: TRBV12-5; cdr3_aa: CASGVGNSPLHF; cdr3_nt: TGTGCTAGTGGTGTGGGCAATTCACCCCTCCACTTT
d_call: -; j_call: TRBJ2-3; clone_size: -; v_call: TRBV10-1; cdr3_aa: CASSERRQGPDTQYF; cdr3_nt: TGCGCCAGCAGTGAGCGGCGGCAGGGGCCAGATACGCAGTATTTT
d_call: -; j_call: TRBJ1-1; clone_size: -; v_call: TRBV6-5; cdr3_aa: CASSYSRGSEAFF; cdr3_nt: TGTGCCAGCAGTTACTCTAGGGGCTCTGAAGCTTTCTTT
d_call: TRBD1; j_call: TRBJ1-3; clone_size: -; v_call: TRBV5-4; cdr3_aa: CASSLVGGTDSGNTIYF; cdr3_nt: TGTGCCAGCAGCCTTGTGGGGGGGACAGACTCTGGAAACACCATATATTTT
d_call: -; j_call: TRBJ1-6; clone_size: -; v_call: TRBV7-9; cdr3_aa: CASSFRAGGNNSPLHF; cdr3_nt: TGTGCCAGCAGCTTTCGGGCCGGGGGAAATAATTCACCCCTCCACTTT
d_call: TRBD2; j_call: TRBJ2-1; clone_size: -; v_call: TRBV9; cdr3_aa: CASSVPKVPGTSQSSYNEQFF; cdr3_nt: TGTGCCAGCAGCGTACCTAAGGTGCCCGGGACTAGCCAAAGCTCCTACAATGAGCAGTTCTTC
d_call: -; j_call: TRBJ2-7; clone_size: -; v_call: TRBV2; cdr3_aa: CASNLGRTHYEQYF; cdr3_nt: TGTGCCAGCAATCTCGGTAGGACTCACTACGAGCAGTACTTC
d_call: -; j_call: TRBJ1-1; clone_size: -; v_call: TRBV5-1; cdr3_aa: CASSLAGQPIDTEAFF; cdr3_nt: TGCGCCAGCAGCTTGGCCGGACAGCCCATAGATACTGAAGCTTTCTTT
d_call: -; j_call: TRBJ2-7; clone_size: -; v_call: TRBV6-5; cdr3_aa: CASSYSGNGYEQYF; cdr3_nt: TGTGCCAGCAGTTACTCAGGAAACGGCTACGAGCAGTACTTC
d_call: TRBD1; j_call: TRBJ2-7; clone_size: once; v_call: TRBV6-5; cdr3_aa: CASLTGDALSYEQYF; cdr3_nt: TGTGCCAGCCTAACAGGGGACGCACTCTCCTACGAGCAGTACTTC
d_call: TRBD1; j_call: TRBJ2-7; clone_size: -; v_call: TRBV5-1; cdr3_aa: CASSRGTGGSYGQYF; cdr3_nt: TGCGCCAGCAGCCGCGGGACAGGGGGCTCCTACGGGCAGTACTTC
d_call: TRBD2; j_call: TRBJ2-7; clone_size: few; v_call: TRBV6-5; cdr3_aa: CASSYSTGTSGYEQYF; cdr3_nt: TGTGCCAGCAGTTACTCAACCGGGACTAGCGGCTACGAGCAGTACTTC
d_call: -; j_call: TRBJ1-2; clone_size: -; v_call: TRBV10-1; cdr3_aa: CASSLGQNYGYTF; cdr3_nt: TGCGCCAGCAGCTTGGGACAAAACTATGGCTACACCTTC
d_call: TRBD1; j_call: TRBJ1-6; clone_size: -; v_call: TRBV25-1; cdr3_aa: CASSEAGGFNSPLHF; cdr3_nt: TGTGCCAGCAGTGAGGCAGGGGGTTTTAATTCACCCCTCCACTTT
d_call: -; j_call: TRBJ2-7; clone_size: -; v_call: TRBV6-6; cdr3_aa: CASSYSEVRGGEQYF; cdr3_nt: TGTGCCAGCAGTTACTCGGAGGTCAGAGGGGGCGAGCAGTACTTC
d_call: -; j_call: TRBJ1-2; clone_size: -; v_call: TRBV20-1; cdr3_aa: CSGGPQRGYTF; cdr3_nt: TGCAGTGGGGGGCCACAGCGCGGCTACACCTTC
d_call: TRBD1; j_call: TRBJ1-2; clone_size: -; v_call: TRBV5-1; cdr3_aa: CASSVDRLGPYGYTF; cdr3_nt: TGCGCCAGCAGCGTGGACAGGTTGGGGCCATATGGCTACACCTTC
d_call: -; j_call: TRBJ1-6; clone_size: -; v_call: TRBV7-9; cdr3_aa: CASTPGGGLTPLHF; cdr3_nt: TGTGCCAGCACCCCCGGGGGGGGACTTACACCCCTCCACTTT
d_call: -; j_call: TRBJ2-7; clone_size: -; v_call: TRBV14; cdr3_aa: CASSQVYEQYF; cdr3_nt: TGTGCCAGCAGCCAAGTCTACGAGCAGTACTTC
d_call: -; j_call: TRBJ1-1; clone_size: -; v_call: TRBV19; cdr3_aa: CASSIGQRVTEAFF; cdr3_nt: TGTGCCAGTAGTATAGGGCAGCGGGTGACTGAAGCTTTCTTT
d_call: -; j_call: TRBJ1-5; clone_size: -; v_call: TRBV10-2; cdr3_aa: CASSKAEGGNQPQHF; cdr3_nt: TGCGCCAGCAGTAAAGCGGAGGGTGGCAATCAGCCCCAGCATTTT
d_call: TRBD1; j_call: TRBJ2-4; clone_size: -; v_call: TRBV10-1; cdr3_aa: CASRDRGSLDLVKNIQYF; cdr3_nt: TGCGCCAGCCGAGACAGGGGGAGTCTTGATCTAGTCAAAAACATTCAGTACTTC
d_call: -; j_call: TRBJ2-7; clone_size: once; v_call: TRBV20-1; cdr3_aa: CSAFLGYEQYF; cdr3_nt: TGCAGTGCTTTCCTAGGCTACGAGCAGTACTTC
d_call: TRBD1; j_call: TRBJ1-1; clone_size: -; v_call: TRBV6-5; cdr3_aa: CASRTTGTSNTEAFF; cdr3_nt: TGTGCCAGCAGAACGACAGGGACATCAAACACTGAAGCTTTCTTT
d_call: TRBD1; j_call: TRBJ1-6; clone_size: -; v_call: TRBV30; cdr3_aa: CAWSVLQGANSPLHF; cdr3_nt: TGTGCCTGGAGTGTGCTACAGGGGGCGAATTCACCCCTCCACTTT
d_call: -; j_call: TRBJ1-4; clone_size: -; v_call: TRBV3-1/TRBV3-2; cdr3_aa: CASSLRGPQKLFF; cdr3_nt: TGTGCCAGCAGCCTACGGGGGCCCCAAAAACTGTTTTTT
d_call: -; j_call: TRBJ1-1; clone_size: -; v_call: TRBV25-1; cdr3_aa: CASSGDRVEAFF; cdr3_nt: TGTGCCAGCAGTGGTGACAGAGTTGAAGCTTTCTTT
d_call: TRBD1; j_call: TRBJ2-6; clone_size: -; v_call: TRBV5-4; cdr3_aa: CASSPGQGNVLTF; cdr3_nt: TGTGCCAGCAGCCCGGGACAGGGAAACGTCCTGACTTTC
d_call: -; j_call: TRBJ1-2; clone_size: -; v_call: TRBV5-1; cdr3_aa: CASSPGGQGYGYTF; cdr3_nt: TGCGCCAGCAGCCCAGGAGGGCAGGGCTATGGCTACACCTTC
d_call: -; j_call: TRBJ1-2; clone_size: -; v_call: TRBV30; cdr3_aa: CAWRGELYYGYTF; cdr3_nt: TGTGCCTGGAGAGGTGAACTCTACTATGGCTACACCTTC
d_call: TRBD2; j_call: TRBJ2-2; clone_size: -; v_call: TRBV5-5; cdr3_aa: CASRRGTSGGAGELFF; cdr3_nt: TGTGCCAGCAGGAGGGGGACTAGCGGGGGGGCCGGGGAGCTGTTTTTT
d_call: -; j_call: TRBJ2-2; clone_size: -; v_call: TRBV12-3/TRBV12-4; cdr3_aa: CASRKANTGELFF; cdr3_nt: TGTGCCAGCAGAAAAGCGAACACCGGGGAGCTGTTTTTT
d_call: -; j_call: TRBJ2-7; clone_size: once; v_call: TRBV6-5; cdr3_aa: CASSYPGHLEQYF; cdr3_nt: TGTGCCAGCAGTTACCCGGGACATCTCGAGCAGTACTTC
d_call: TRBD1; j_call: TRBJ1-4; clone_size: few; v_call: TRBV4-2; cdr3_aa: CASSLGQGGEKLFF; cdr3_nt: TGTGCCAGCAGCCTTGGACAGGGTGGTGAAAAACTGTTTTTT
d_call: TRBD1; j_call: TRBJ1-2; clone_size: -; v_call: TRBV19; cdr3_aa: CASTAGGANYGYTF; cdr3_nt: TGTGCCAGTACCGCAGGGGGGGCTAACTATGGCTACACCTTC
d_call: -; j_call: TRBJ1-2; clone_size: -; v_call: TRBV11-2; cdr3_aa: CASSSTRLYGYTF; cdr3_nt: TGTGCCAGCAGTTCGACACGATTATATGGCTACACCTTC
d_call: -; j_call: TRBJ1-1; clone_size: -; v_call: TRBV20-1; cdr3_aa: CSASESHDTEAFF; cdr3_nt: TGCAGTGCTAGTGAATCCCACGACACTGAAGCTTTCTTT
d_call: -; j_call: TRBJ1-3; clone_size: -; v_call: TRBV4-2; cdr3_aa: CASSPSGVLSSGNTIYF; cdr3_nt: TGTGCCAGCAGCCCTTCAGGAGTATTAAGCTCTGGAAACACCATATATTTT
d_call: -; j_call: TRBJ1-1; clone_size: -; v_call: TRBV18; cdr3_aa: CASSQIGGTEAFF; cdr3_nt: TGTGCCAGCTCACAAATCGGAGGCACTGAAGCTTTCTTT
d_call: -; j_call: TRBJ2-2; clone_size: few; v_call: TRBV5-1; cdr3_aa: CASSRRGDTGELFF; cdr3_nt: TGCGCCAGCAGCCGGCGGGGAGACACCGGGGAGCTGTTTTTT
d_call: -; j_call: TRBJ1-2; clone_size: -; v_call: TRBV5-8; cdr3_aa: CASSLAPSNYGYTF; cdr3_nt: TGTGCCAGCAGCTTGGCCCCTTCTAACTATGGCTACACCTTC
d_call: TRBD2; j_call: TRBJ2-2; clone_size: -; v_call: TRBV2; cdr3_aa: CASSEPPLPSGDTGELFF; cdr3_nt: TGTGCCAGCAGTGAGCCCCCGCTCCCTAGCGGGGACACCGGGGAGCTGTTTTTT
d_call: TRBD1; j_call: TRBJ2-2; clone_size: -; v_call: TRBV5-1; cdr3_aa: CASLAGQGTGELFF; cdr3_nt: TGCGCCAGCTTGGCGGGACAGGGGACCGGGGAGCTGTTTTTT
d_call: -; j_call: TRBJ1-4; clone_size: once; v_call: TRBV6-5; cdr3_aa: CASSYSGTAELEKLFF; cdr3_nt: TGTGCCAGCAGTTACTCGGGGACCGCGGAGTTGGAAAAACTGTTTTTT
d_call: -; j_call: TRBJ2-2; clone_size: -; v_call: TRBV7-8; cdr3_aa: CASILQGPPNTGELFF; cdr3_nt: TGTGCCAGCATTCTACAGGGCCCCCCGAACACCGGGGAGCTGTTTTTT
d_call: -; j_call: TRBJ2-7; clone_size: -; v_call: TRBV3-1/TRBV3-2; cdr3_aa: CASSLQLTETYEQYF; cdr3_nt: TGTGCCAGCAGCCTCCAACTTACAGAAACCTACGAGCAGTACTTC
d_call: -; j_call: TRBJ2-1; clone_size: -; v_call: TRBV18; cdr3_aa: CASSPPSADHDYNEQFF; cdr3_nt: TGTGCCAGCTCACCACCGTCCGCAGATCACGATTACAATGAGCAGTTCTTC
d_call: -; j_call: TRBJ1-2; clone_size: -; v_call: TRBV19; cdr3_aa: CASSIAEEGAYGYTF; cdr3_nt: TGTGCCAGTAGTATAGCGGAGGAAGGGGCATACGGCTACACCTTC
d_call: TRBD2; j_call: TRBJ2-7; clone_size: -; v_call: TRBV5-1; cdr3_aa: CASETGRGGEQYF; cdr3_nt: TGCGCCAGCGAGACAGGGCGGGGGGGCGAGCAGTACTTC
d_call: -; j_call: TRBJ2-3; clone_size: -; v_call: TRBV12-2; cdr3_aa: CASRLDSRGLIHSTDTQYF; cdr3_nt: TGTGCAAGTCGCTTAGATAGCAGGGGGCTCATCCATAGCACAGATACGCAGTATTTT
d_call: -; j_call: TRBJ2-3; clone_size: -; v_call: TRBV10-3; cdr3_aa: CATGTASTDTQYF; cdr3_nt: TGTGCCACCGGGACTGCTAGCACAGATACGCAGTATTTT
d_call: TRBD2; j_call: TRBJ2-7; clone_size: -; v_call: TRBV6-6; cdr3_aa: CASSYLSGGDQYEQYF; cdr3_nt: TGTGCCAGCAGTTACCTTAGCGGGGGAGATCAGTACGAGCAGTACTTC
d_call: -; j_call: TRBJ1-1; clone_size: -; v_call: TRBV6-2/TRBV6-3; cdr3_aa: CASSYAGHWLGSTNGNTEAFF; cdr3_nt: TGTGCCAGCAGTTACGCAGGACATTGGTTAGGGAGTACTAACGGAAACACTGAAGCTTTCTTT
d_call: -; j_call: TRBJ2-7; clone_size: -; v_call: TRBV6-6; cdr3_aa: CASSYTSPRDEGEQYF; cdr3_nt: TGTGCCAGCAGTTACACCAGCCCCCGGGATGAGGGCGAGCAGTACTTC
d_call: -; j_call: TRBJ1-1; clone_size: -; v_call: TRBV30; cdr3_aa: CAWSVPLNTEAFF; cdr3_nt: TGTGCCTGGAGTGTACCCTTGAACACTGAAGCTTTCTTT